A selection of T cell receptor beta chains follows, all from one sample in a study of cytomegalovirus exposure and HLA in healthy donors. Method: immunoSEQ multiplex PCR; TCRdb's copy keeps in-frame clones and lacks some. Among some 200,000 clones, 60% to 80% were seen once, and the ten largest hold roughly 2%. Sample: PBMCs. These receptors all stem from a man between 18 and 35 years old in good health and CMV-seronegative. Each CDR3 is given with its conserved first and last residue. D genes are given only for firm matches. Clone size is given for some rows only: seen once, a few or many times, or a class if the clone is expanded.

d_call clone_size j_call v_call cdr3_nt cdr3_aa
- - TRBJ2-3 TRBV5-1 TGCGCCAGCAGCTTTCGGGGGATGGGCGCCACAGATACGCAGTATTTT CASSFRGMGATDTQYF
- - TRBJ2-7 TRBV2 TGTGCCAGCAGTGAAAGGGTCAGGGCCTACGAGCAGTACTTC CASSERVRAYEQYF
TRBD2 - TRBJ2-3 TRBV5-1 TGCGCCAGCAGCGCGGGACTAGCGGTCGTGGATACGCAGTATTTT CASSAGLAVVDTQYF
- once TRBJ2-7 TRBV27 TGTGCCAGCAGTTACCAGGGTTTCGACTACGAGCAGTACTTC CASSYQGFDYEQYF
TRBD2 few TRBJ2-5 TRBV30 TGTGCCTGGAGGCGGGACTACCAGGGAGAGACCCAGTACTTC CAWRRDYQGETQYF
TRBD1 - TRBJ1-5 TRBV11-2 TGTGCCAGCAGCATCCAGGGGGCCCAGCCCCAGCATTTT CASSIQGAQPQHF
TRBD1 once TRBJ2-7 TRBV19 TGTGCCAGTAGTGGCCGGGACAGAGGCTACGAGCAGTACTTC CASSGRDRGYEQYF
- - TRBJ2-6 TRBV7-9 TGTGCCAGCAGCAAGGGGAATTTAGGCTCTGGGGCCAACGTCCTGACTTTC CASSKGNLGSGANVLTF
TRBD1 - TRBJ2-6 TRBV6-1 TGTGCCAGCAGTGAGACAGGGTTCTTCGATGGGGCCAACGTCCTGACTTTC CASSETGFFDGANVLTF
TRBD1 - TRBJ1-5 TRBV7-2 TGTGCCAGCAGCTTACGACAGGGTGGGGCGGCCGTGGGGCGGCCCCAGCATTTT CASSLRQGGAAVGRPQHF
TRBD1 once TRBJ2-1 TRBV14 TGTGCCAGCAGGCCTCCGGGACAGGGGAGTGGCAATGAGCAGTTCTTC CASRPPGQGSGNEQFF
- - TRBJ1-5 TRBV7-2 TGTGCCAGCAGCTTGCGCGAGCGGCAGCCCCAGCATTTT CASSLRERQPQHF
- - TRBJ1-5 TRBV12-5 TGTGCTAGTGGTTTCGGGGACAATCAGCCCCAGCATTTT CASGFGDNQPQHF
TRBD1 - TRBJ1-2 TRBV27 TGTGCCAGCAGTCCCCCCGGGACAGGGTCGTTCGGCTACACCTTC CASSPPGTGSFGYTF
TRBD2 - TRBJ2-3 TRBV30 TGTGGAACTAGCGGGGGCAGCACAGATACGCAGTATTTT CGTSGGSTDTQYF
TRBD1 - TRBJ2-2 TRBV9 TGTGCCAGCAGCCCGGGACAGGGGGCCGGGGAGCTGTTTTTT CASSPGQGAGELFF
- few TRBJ2-7 TRBV5-1 TGCGCCAGCAGCTTGGCCGCGACAGAGATACCCTACGAGCAGTACTTC CASSLAATEIPYEQYF
- - TRBJ2-2 TRBV28 TGTGCCAGCAGTTTACAAAACACCGGGGAGCTGTTTTTT CASSLQNTGELFF
TRBD1 - TRBJ1-1 TRBV11-2 TGTGCCAGCAGCTCGGGACAGGGTGATGATGACACTGAAGCTTTCTTT CASSSGQGDDDTEAFF
- - TRBJ1-5 TRBV19 TGTGCCAGTCGCCTCGCTGGAGTCTGGATTACTAGCAATCAGCCCCAGCATTTT CASRLAGVWITSNQPQHF
TRBD1 - TRBJ1-1 TRBV5-1 TGCGCCAGCAACGACAGGGTTGGGGGAAACACTGAAGCTTTCTTT CASNDRVGGNTEAFF
- once TRBJ2-5 TRBV11-2 TGTGCCAGCAGCAACGGACAGCAAGAGACCCAGTACTTC CASSNGQQETQYF
TRBD1 - TRBJ1-1 TRBV11-2 TGTGCCAGCAGCTTAGATCCCCTCGGACAGGGTGGCACTGAAGCTTTCTTT CASSLDPLGQGGTEAFF
- - TRBJ2-2 TRBV6-6 TGTGCCAGCGAGGGGGGGCCTGCCGGGGAGCTGTTTTTT CASEGGPAGELFF
TRBD1 few TRBJ1-2 TRBV19 TGTGCCAGTAACGACGGACAGGGTTACTATGGCTACACCTTC CASNDGQGYYGYTF
TRBD2 - TRBJ2-1 TRBV30 TGTGCCTGGAGCTTACTAGCGGGAGCTTTCGATGAGCAGTTCTTC CAWSLLAGAFDEQFF
TRBD2 - TRBJ2-5 TRBV25-1 TGTGCCAGCACCGTAGCGGGGCAAGAGACCCAGTACTTC CASTVAGQETQYF
- - TRBJ2-6 TRBV27 TGTGCCAGCATGAGGGCTGGGGCCAACGTCCTGACTTTC CASMRAGANVLTF
- - TRBJ1-1 TRBV7-9 TGTTCCAGCAGCTCGGGGGGGGTCGGCTTGAACACTGAAGCTTTCTTT CSSSSGGVGLNTEAFF
- - TRBJ1-4 TRBV7-6 TGTGCCAGCGGTTCAGGGTTGGGAGAAAAACTGTTTTTT CASGSGLGEKLFF
- - TRBJ1-6 TRBV28 TGTGCCAGCACTTTGGGAGGAGGAGGTTCACCCCTCCACTTT CASTLGGGGSPLHF
- - TRBJ2-1 TRBV27 TGTGCCAGCAGTAGCGACAGCTCCTACAATGAGCAGTTCTTC CASSSDSSYNEQFF
- - TRBJ2-5 TRBV27 TGTGCCAGCAGTTTGGGGCACGGGGAGACCCAGTACTTC CASSLGHGETQYF
TRBD1 once TRBJ1-4 TRBV7-2 TGTGCCAGCAGCCTGGGACAGGGGAGATCTAATGAAAAACTGTTTTTT CASSLGQGRSNEKLFF
- - TRBJ2-5 TRBV7-8 TGTGCCAGCAGCTTCCTAGGGGGAGCAGAGACCCAGTACTTC CASSFLGGAETQYF
- - TRBJ1-1 TRBV7-9 TGTGCCAGCAGCACCGTAGCAGCAGGGATGAACACTGAAGCTTTCTTT CASSTVAAGMNTEAFF
TRBD1 - TRBJ1-1 TRBV14 TGTGCCAGCAGGGGTACAGGGGCCCATGAAGCTTTCTTT CASRGTGAHEAFF
- - TRBJ2-1 TRBV5-8 TGTGCCAGCAGCATACGGGGACTCCCCAATGAGCAGTTCTTC CASSIRGLPNEQFF
- once TRBJ1-1 TRBV7-2 TGTGCCAGCAGCCCCCCCGGGAGTGAAGCTTTCTTT CASSPPGSEAFF
- few TRBJ2-3 TRBV30 TGTGCCTGGAGTGTAGGGGGAACTAGCACAGATACGCAGTATTTT CAWSVGGTSTDTQYF
- - TRBJ1-1 TRBV27 TGTGCCAGCAGTTTAATTCAGGGTTACACTGAAGCTTTCTTT CASSLIQGYTEAFF
TRBD2 - TRBJ2-3 TRBV12-5 TGTGCTAGTGGTTTGGTACGGGCTAGCGGGGTTTGGACAGATACGCAGTATTTT CASGLVRASGVWTDTQYF
TRBD1 - TRBJ1-3 TRBV29-1 TGCAGCGTCACAGGGGGCTCGGTCAACACCATATATTTT CSVTGGSVNTIYF
- - TRBJ1-1 TRBV30 TGTGCCCGAATTGGGGCAGGGAACACTGAAGCTTTCTTT CARIGAGNTEAFF